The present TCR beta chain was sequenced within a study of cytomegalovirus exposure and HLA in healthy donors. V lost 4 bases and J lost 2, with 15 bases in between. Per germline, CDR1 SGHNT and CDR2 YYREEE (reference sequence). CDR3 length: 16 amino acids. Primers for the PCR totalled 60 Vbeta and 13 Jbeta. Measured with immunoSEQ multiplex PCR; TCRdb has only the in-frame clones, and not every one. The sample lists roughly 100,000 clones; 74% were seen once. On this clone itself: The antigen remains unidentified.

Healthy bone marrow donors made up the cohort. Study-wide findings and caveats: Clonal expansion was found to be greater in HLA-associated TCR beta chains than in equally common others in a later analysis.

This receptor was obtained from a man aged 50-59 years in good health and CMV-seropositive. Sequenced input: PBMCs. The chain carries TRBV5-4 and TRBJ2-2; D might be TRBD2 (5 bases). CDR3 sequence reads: CASSLPEGLNTGELFF. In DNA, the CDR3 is TGTGCCAGCAGCCTTCCCGAGGGCCTTAACACCGGGGAGCTGTTTTTT.